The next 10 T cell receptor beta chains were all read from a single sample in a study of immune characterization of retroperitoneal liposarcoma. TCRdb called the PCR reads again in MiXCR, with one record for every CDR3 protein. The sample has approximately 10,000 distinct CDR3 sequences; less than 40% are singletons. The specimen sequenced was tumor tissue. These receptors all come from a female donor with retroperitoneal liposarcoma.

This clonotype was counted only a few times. CDR3 DNA sequence: TGTGCCAGCAGGGACCCATCCAATGAGCAGTACTTC. Residues: CASRDPSNEQYF. This chain uses TRBV6-1 with TRBJ2-1; D gene ambiguous. The J call may be incorrect, as the DNA end agrees better with TRBJ2-7. This CDR3 has 12 amino acids. Germline V gene lookup returns CDR1 MNHNS and CDR2 SASEGT.

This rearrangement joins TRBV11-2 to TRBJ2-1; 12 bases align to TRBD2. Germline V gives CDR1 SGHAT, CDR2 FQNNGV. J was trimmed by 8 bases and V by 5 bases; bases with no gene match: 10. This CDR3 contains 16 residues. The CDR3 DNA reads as TGTGCCAGCAGCGCATTCCCTAGCGGGGGGGCCGATGAGCAGTTCTTC. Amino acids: CASSAFPSGGADEQFF.

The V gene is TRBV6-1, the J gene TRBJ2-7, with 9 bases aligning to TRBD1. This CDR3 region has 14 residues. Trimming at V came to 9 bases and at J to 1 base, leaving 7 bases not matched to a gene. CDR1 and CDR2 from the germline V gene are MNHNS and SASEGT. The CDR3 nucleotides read TGTGCCAGTGGAGCGGACAGGGGATCCTACGAGCAGTACTTC. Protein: CASGADRGSYEQYF.

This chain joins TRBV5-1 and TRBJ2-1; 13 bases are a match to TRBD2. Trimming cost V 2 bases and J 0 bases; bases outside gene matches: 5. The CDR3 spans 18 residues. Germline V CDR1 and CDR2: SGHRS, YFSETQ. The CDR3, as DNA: TGCGCCAGCAGCTTCCGGACTAGCGGGGGCATCTCCTACAATGAGCAGTTCTTC. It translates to CASSFRTSGGISYNEQFF.

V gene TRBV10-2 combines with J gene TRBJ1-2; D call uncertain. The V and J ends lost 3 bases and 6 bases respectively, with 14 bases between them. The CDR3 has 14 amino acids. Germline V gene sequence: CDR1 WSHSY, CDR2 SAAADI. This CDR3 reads CASSELRANHGYTF. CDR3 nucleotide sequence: TGCGCCAGCAGTGAATTGCGGGCAAACCATGGCTACACCTTC.

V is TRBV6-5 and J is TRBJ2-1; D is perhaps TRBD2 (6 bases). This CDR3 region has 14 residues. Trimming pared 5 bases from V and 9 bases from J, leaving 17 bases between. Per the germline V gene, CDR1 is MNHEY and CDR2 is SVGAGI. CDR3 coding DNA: TGTGCCAGCAGTGAGTCCGGGGGATATACTGAGCAGTTCTTC. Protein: CASSESGGYTEQFF.

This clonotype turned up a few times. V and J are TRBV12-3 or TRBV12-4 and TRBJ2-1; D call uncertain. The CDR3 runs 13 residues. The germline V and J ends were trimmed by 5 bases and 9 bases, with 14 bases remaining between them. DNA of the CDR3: TGTGCCAGCAGTCCCTCTAGGGTTCGTGAGCAGTTCTTC. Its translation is CASSPSRVREQFF.

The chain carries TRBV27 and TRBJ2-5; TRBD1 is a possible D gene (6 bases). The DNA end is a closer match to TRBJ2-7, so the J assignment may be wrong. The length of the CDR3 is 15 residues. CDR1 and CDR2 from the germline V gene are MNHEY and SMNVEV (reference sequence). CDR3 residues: CASPRDKTPDYEQYF. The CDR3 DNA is TGTGCCAGCCCCCGGGACAAGACCCCGGACTACGAGCAGTACTTC.

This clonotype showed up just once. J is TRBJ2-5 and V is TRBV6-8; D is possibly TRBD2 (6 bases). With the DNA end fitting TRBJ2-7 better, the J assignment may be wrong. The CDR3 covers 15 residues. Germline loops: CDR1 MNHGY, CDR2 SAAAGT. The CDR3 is CASSYLLASSYEQYF. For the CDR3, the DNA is TGTGCCAGCAGTTACCTTCTAGCGTCCTCCTACGAGCAGTACTTC.

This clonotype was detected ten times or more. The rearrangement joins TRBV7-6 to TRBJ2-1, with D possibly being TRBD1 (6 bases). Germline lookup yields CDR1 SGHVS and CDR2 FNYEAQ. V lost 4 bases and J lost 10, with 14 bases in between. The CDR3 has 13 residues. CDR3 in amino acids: CASSSGQWEEQFF. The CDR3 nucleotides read TGTGCCAGCAGCTCCGGACAGTGGGAGGAGCAGTTCTTC.